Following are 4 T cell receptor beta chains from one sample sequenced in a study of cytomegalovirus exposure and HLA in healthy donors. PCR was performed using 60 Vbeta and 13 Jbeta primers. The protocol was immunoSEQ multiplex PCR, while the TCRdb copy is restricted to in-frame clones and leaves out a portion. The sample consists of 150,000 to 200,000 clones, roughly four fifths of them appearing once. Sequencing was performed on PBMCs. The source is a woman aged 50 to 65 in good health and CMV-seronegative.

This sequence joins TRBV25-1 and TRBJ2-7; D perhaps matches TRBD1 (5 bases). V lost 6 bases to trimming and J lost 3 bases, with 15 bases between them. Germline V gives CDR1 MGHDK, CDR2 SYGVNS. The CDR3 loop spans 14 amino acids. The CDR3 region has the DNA TGTGCCAGCAGGGACGACAGATCCGGCTACGAGCAGTACTTC. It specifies CASRDDRSGYEQYF.

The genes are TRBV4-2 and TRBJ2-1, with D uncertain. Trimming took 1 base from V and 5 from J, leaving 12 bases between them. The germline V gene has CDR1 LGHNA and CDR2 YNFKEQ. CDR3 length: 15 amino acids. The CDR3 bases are TGTGCCAGCAGCCAAGTAAGCAATCCCCACAATGAGCAGTTCTTC. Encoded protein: CASSQVSNPHNEQFF.

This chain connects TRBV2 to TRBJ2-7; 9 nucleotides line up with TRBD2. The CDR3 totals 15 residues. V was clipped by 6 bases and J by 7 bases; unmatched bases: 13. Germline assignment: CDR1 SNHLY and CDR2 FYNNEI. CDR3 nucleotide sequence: TGTGCCAGCAGGATACTAGCGGGTCCGGCCGGGGAGCAGTACTTC. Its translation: CASRILAGPAGEQYF.

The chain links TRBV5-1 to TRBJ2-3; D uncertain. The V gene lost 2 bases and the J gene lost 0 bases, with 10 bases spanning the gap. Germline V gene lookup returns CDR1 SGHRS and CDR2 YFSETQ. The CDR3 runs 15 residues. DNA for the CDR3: TGCGCCAGCAGCTTAGCTGCGACTAGCACAGATACGCAGTATTTT. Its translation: CASSLAATSTDTQYF.